A single sample is the source of the 25 T cell receptor beta chains below, sequenced in a study of T cell changes during pregnancy in multiple sclerosis. Repertoires were generated with immunoSEQ multiplex PCR, while TCRdb's copy carries only in-frame clones and drops some. The sample yields tens of thousands of clones, 90% seen once. The material sequenced was peripheral blood, taken in the third trimester of pregnancy. The source is a female donor in good health, enrolled as a control in a pregnancy study.

The rearrangement uses TRBV18 and TRBJ1-3, with 9 bases aligning to TRBD1. V lost 4 bases to trimming and J lost 0 bases; unmatched junction nucleotides: 10. The germline gives CDR1 KGHSH, CDR2 LQKENI. This CDR3 region has 18 residues. The CDR3 region is CASSRGTGRSSSGNTIYF. As DNA, the CDR3 is TGTGCCAGCTCACGAGGGACAGGGCGAAGTAGCTCTGGAAACACCATATATTTT.

V and J are TRBV19 and TRBJ1-5; 8 bases are a match to TRBD1. Looked up from germline, CDR1 is LNHDA and CDR2 is SQIVND (reference sequence). V lost 7 bases to trimming and J lost 3 bases; unmatched junction nucleotides: 14. The CDR3 contains 17 residues. Written as DNA, the CDR3 is TGTGCCAGTACCAAAAGAAGGACAGGGCCTGACAATCAGCCCCAGCATTTT. As protein: CASTKRRTGPDNQPQHF.

The CDR3 sequence is CASSFSPRNEKLFF. The CDR3 nucleotides read TGTGCCAGCAGCTTTAGCCCGAGGAATGAAAAACTGTTTTTT. V usage is TRBV7-9 and J usage is TRBJ1-4; D ambiguous. This CDR3 is built from 14 residues. V was clipped by 3 bases and J by 5 bases, with 10 bases between them. CDR1 is SEHNR, CDR2 FQNEAQ, per germline (reference sequence).

The rearrangement links TRBV28 to TRBJ1-1, with D unclear. Trimming shortened V by 1 base and J by 10 bases, and 10 bases separated the two germline ends. Germline CDR1 and CDR2: MDHEN and SYDVKM. The CDR3 loop spans 12 amino acids. The DNA of the CDR3 is TGTGCCAGCAGTTTATTAGGAGGGAGAGCTTTCTTT. It translates to CASSLLGGRAFF.

The chain joins TRBV7-2 to TRBJ1-2; 8 nucleotides line up with TRBD1. CDR3 length: 13 amino acids. V dropped 4 bases and J dropped 14; count of bases not matched to a gene: 12. Germline CDR1 is SGHTA and CDR2 is FQGNSA. CDR3 DNA sequence: TGTGCCAGCAGCTCCCTCCCCTCCGGGACAGGAACCTTC. This codes for CASSSLPSGTGTF.

The sample holds one count of this clone. The chain recombines TRBV7-2 with TRBJ1-2; 7 nucleotides match TRBD1. CDR1 and CDR2 from the germline V gene are SGHTA and FQGNSA. CDR3 length: 13 residues. The J segment lost 6 bases and the V segment lost 3 bases, leaving 4 bases of the junction unmatched. The CDR3, as DNA: TGTGCCAGCAGCTTCAGGGGGAGAGATGGCTACACCTTC. Its translation is CASSFRGRDGYTF.

The chain couples TRBV19 to TRBJ2-1, with 11 bases matching TRBD2. The germline V gene has CDR1 LNHDA and CDR2 SQIVND (reference sequence). V dropped 5 bases and J dropped 9; count of bases not matched to a gene: 24. This CDR3 contains 20 residues. CDR3 bases: TGTGCCAGTAGTGTGAGGACGGCGGGGGATCTAGCGGGAGGAAGTATTGAGCAGTTCTTC. It is translated as CASSVRTAGDLAGGSIEQFF.

The chain combines TRBV18 with TRBJ2-3, with 11 bases fitting TRBD1. The CDR3 extends over 15 amino acids. V was pared by 2 bases and J by 3 bases, with 1 base of the junction left unmatched. The germline V gene has CDR1 KGHSH and CDR2 LQKENI. The CDR3 coding sequence is TGTGCCAGCTCACCAGGGACAGGGGGAACAGATACGCAGTATTTT. Its protein is CASSPGTGGTDTQYF.

The chain employs TRBV7-2 and TRBJ2-2; D is possibly TRBD2 (5 bases). The CDR3 sequence is 14 residues long. Deletions cut 1 base from V and 8 bases from J, with 11 bases between. Per germline, CDR1 SGHTA and CDR2 FQGNSA. Written as DNA, the CDR3 is TGTGCCAGCAGCTTAGTTCTAGCTTGGGGGGAGCTGTTTTTT. It specifies CASSLVLAWGELFF.

The CDR3 here is CATSTAEQSEGEQYF. DNA for the CDR3: TGTGCCACCAGCACTGCGGAACAGAGCGAGGGCGAGCAGTACTTC. The rearrangement uses TRBV15 and TRBJ2-7; TRBD2 might be the D (5 bases). The length of the CDR3 is 15 residues. Germline CDR1 is LNHNV and CDR2 is YYDKDF (reference sequence). V was trimmed by 4 bases and J by 6 bases, leaving 19 bases between them.

This chain connects TRBV11-3 to TRBJ1-2; D perhaps matches TRBD1 (5 bases). The germline V gene has CDR1 SGHNT and CDR2 YENEEA. This CDR3 comprises 14 residues. V shed 4 bases and J shed 2 bases, with 11 bases lying between them. CDR3 nucleotide sequence: TGTGCCAGCAGCTCGTCAGGGAACAACTATGGCTACACCTTC. Amino acid sequence: CASSSSGNNYGYTF.

V gene TRBV7-9 combines with J gene TRBJ2-1; D is undetermined. The CDR3 is 17 amino acids. Deletions cut 4 bases from V and 0 bases from J, with 16 bases between. The V gene's germline CDR1 is SEHNR and CDR2 FQNEAQ (reference sequence). The CDR3 region has the DNA TGTGCCAGCAGCTCCCTGGAGACTGGATTCTCCTACAATGAGCAGTTCTTC. It translates to CASSSLETGFSYNEQFF.

Regarding this clone: One end of the junction fails to match germline, which may point to a read error. The chain combines TRBV19 with TRBJ1-1; 7 bases are a match to TRBD1. CDR1 LNHDA and CDR2 SQIVND come from the germline V gene (reference sequence). The CDR3 loop spans 14 amino acids. The CDR3: CASTHRGPNTGAFF. CDR3 bases: TGTGCCAGTACCCACAGGGGACCGAACACTGGAGCTTTCTTT.

The gene calls are TRBV27 and TRBJ1-1; a possible D gene is TRBD1 (6 bases). From germline, CDR1 is MNHEY and CDR2 SMNVEV (reference sequence). Trimming left V 3 bases short and J 0 bases short, with 14 bases between. This CDR3 contains 16 residues. The CDR3 DNA sequence: TGTGCCAGCAGTTTGGCAGGGGCACTTATGAACACTGAAGCTTTCTTT. This sequence encodes CASSLAGALMNTEAFF.

In its sample, this clone was seen once. The rearrangement joins TRBV9 to TRBJ1-1, with D unresolved. Looked up from germline, CDR1 is SGDLS and CDR2 is YYNGEE. There are 14 residues in the CDR3. V was pared by 3 bases and J by 2 bases, with 11 bases between. The DNA of the CDR3 is TGTGCCAGCAGCGGGAACACAGCTAACACTGAAGCTTTCTTT. This gives the protein CASSGNTANTEAFF.

The CDR3 spells CASSVGSGGPTYEQYF. DNA for the CDR3: TGTGCCAGCAGCGTAGGTAGCGGGGGGCCAACCTACGAGCAGTACTTC. The chain has TRBV9 and TRBJ2-7; TRBD2 aligns across 10 bases. The CDR3 runs 16 residues. Per germline, CDR1 SGDLS and CDR2 YYNGEE. Germline trimming cut 0 bases from V and 2 bases from J; bases unmatched to any gene: 5.

This chain links TRBV5-6 with TRBJ1-1; D is ambiguous. The germline gives CDR1 SGHDT, CDR2 YYEEEE. The CDR3 length is 16 residues. The V and J ends lost 6 bases and 2 bases respectively, with 20 bases between them. DNA for the CDR3: TGTGCCAGCAATTTACTTGGCCGGGGAAAAAACACTGAAGCTTTCTTT. It encodes CASNLLGRGKNTEAFF.

The chain joins TRBV6-1 to TRBJ2-7; D is possibly TRBD2 (6 bases). The CDR3 covers 14 residues. Trimming removed 5 bases at V and 4 bases at J, with 15 bases between. Per the germline V gene, CDR1 is MNHNS and CDR2 is SASEGT. CDR3 DNA: TGTGCCAGCAGTACGGGAGCCGGGGGATACGAGCAGTACTTC. Its protein product is CASSTGAGGYEQYF.

The chain recombines TRBV18 with TRBJ1-1; TRBD1 agrees at 8 bases. The CDR3 consists of 17 residues. J gave up 3 bases and V 6 bases, and 15 bases lay outside the gene matches. Germline CDR1 KGHSH, CDR2 LQKENI. Here the CDR3 DNA reads TGTGCCAGCTCGCTGCAAGTAATGGGACAGGTTGACACTGAAGCTTTCTTT. Translating gives CASSLQVMGQVDTEAFF. Full variable domain (rest looked up from reference TRBV18 and TRBJ1-1): NAGVMQNPRHLVRRRGQEARLRCSPMKGHSHVYWYRQLPEEGLKFMVYLQKENIIDESGMPKERFSAEFPKEGPSILRIQQVVRGDSAAYFCASSLQVMGQVDTEAFFGQGTRLTVV.

CDR3 sequence: CASSRQGALTNEKLFF. The CDR3 region has the DNA TGTGCCAGCAGCCGACAGGGGGCATTAACTAATGAAAAACTGTTTTTT. V gene TRBV5-5 combines with J gene TRBJ1-4; 10 bases match TRBD1. The germline gives CDR1 SGHKS, CDR2 YYEKEE (reference sequence). The ends lost 4 bases at V and 1 base at J; junction bases unmatched: 4. The CDR3 has 16 residues.

The chain joins TRBV7-2 to TRBJ2-1; a possible D gene is TRBD1 (8 bases). The CDR3 has 14 residues. Trimming left V 1 base short and J 6 bases short, with 10 bases between. The germline gives CDR1 SGHTA, CDR2 FQGNSA. The CDR3: CASSLDRGGNEQFF. CDR3 coding DNA: TGTGCCAGCAGCTTAGACAGGGGGGGCAATGAGCAGTTCTTC.

This rearrangement joins TRBV5-1 to TRBJ1-1, with a tentative D call TRBD1 (5 bases). Trimming left V 3 bases short and J 4 bases short, with 10 bases between. Germline V gives CDR1 SGHRS, CDR2 YFSETQ. The CDR3 length is 13 residues. CDR3 in DNA: TGCGCCAGCAGCTCCCAGGGAGGCACTGAAGCTTTCTTT. This translates into CASSSQGGTEAFF.

Here the CDR3 reads CASRRGYNEQFF. The CDR3 DNA is TGTGCCAGCCGTCGGGGATACAATGAGCAGTTCTTC. The rearrangement links TRBV7-2 to TRBJ2-1; weak D call: TRBD2 (5 bases). V lost 8 bases and J 4 bases, leaving 9 bases between the germline ends. Germline assignment: CDR1 SGHTA and CDR2 FQGNSA. The CDR3 consists of 12 residues. The full variable domain, its missing parts supplied by reference TRBV7-2 and TRBJ2-1, is GAGVSQSPSNKVTEKGKDVELRCDPISGHTALYWYRQSLGQGLEFLIYFQGNSAPDKSGLPSDRFSAERTGGSVSTLTIQRTQQEDSAVYLCASRRGYNEQFFGPGTRLTVL.

The V call is TRBV30, the J call TRBJ1-6, with TRBD1 identical over 8 bases. This CDR3 is 15 amino acids long. Unmatched junction bases numbered 8, after V lost 4 bases and J lost 6 bases. Germline assignment: CDR1 GTSNPN and CDR2 SVGIG (reference sequence). Here the CDR3 DNA reads TGTGCCTGGAAGTACCGGGACAGGCCTAATTCACCCCTCCACTTT. As protein: CAWKYRDRPNSPLHF.

This clone was found once. J is TRBJ1-4 and V is TRBV11-2; possible D gene TRBD1, 5 bases. The CDR3 runs 14 residues. V lost 2 bases and J 7 bases, leaving 11 bases between the germline ends. Per germline, CDR1 SGHAT and CDR2 FQNNGV. This CDR3 reads CASSLRQGSEKLFF. Written as DNA, the CDR3 is TGTGCCAGCAGCTTACGGCAGGGTAGTGAAAAACTGTTTTTT.